Here is one T cell receptor beta chain with its context. Its antigen is undetermined. This entry comes from a study of blood T cells in healthy people across ages. Study findings and constraints: Both higher diversity and more naive CD4+ cells marked long-lived donors when set against aged donors. Strong correlation was found linking TCR beta diversity to naive T cell percentage.

A second PCR, run for roughly 7 to 12 cycles, used a sample-barcoded 5' primer plus a J-beta primer mix. TCRdb re-derived calls from the 5' RACE reads in MiXCR, one entry per CDR3 protein. The table includes some 1.5 million distinct CDR3 sequences, less than 45% detected once. Germline assignment: CDR1 SGHNT and CDR2 YYREEE (reference sequence). This CDR3 is 15 amino acids long. Trimming cost V 3 bases and J 2 bases; bases outside gene matches: 3. The study isolated at least 6.5 million PBMCs from each sample. Sequencing input: blood. The clonotype comes from a woman younger than 35 in good health. The chain combines TRBV5-4 with TRBJ2-3; 10 nucleotides line up with TRBD2. CDR3 protein: CASSWGTSATDTQYF. In DNA, the CDR3 is TGTGCCAGCAGCTGGGGGACTAGCGCCACAGATACGCAGTATTTT.